Sequencing of this T cell receptor beta chain was carried out in a study of CD8 T cells in ankylosing spondylitis. Broader study findings: Several highly homologous variants made up a TCR beta motif, and this motif appeared characteristic of ankylosing spondylitis blood.

One entry per CDR3 protein results from TCRdb running MiXCR on the 5' RACE reads. The table records around 330,000 distinct CDR3 sequences, roughly 10% of them present only once. This CDR3 spans 13 amino acids. Germline V lookup: CDR1 MNHNS, CDR2 SASEGT. V was pared by 6 bases and J by 4 bases, with 10 bases between. In its sample, this clonotype was seen many times. Its antigen is undetermined. This clonotype originated in a female donor with ankylosing spondylitis or in good health (not recorded which). This rearrangement joins TRBV6-1 to TRBJ2-4; unclear D gene. The sample consisted of blood, either unsorted or a sorted T cell fraction (not recorded which). CDR3 bases: TGTGCCAGCAGGCCCGGACCGAAAAACATTCAGTACTTC. Protein product: CASRPGPKNIQYF.